The clone carrying this T cell receptor (beta chain) was counted many times. The antigen remains undetermined. The sample originates from a study of T-cell memory formation after mild COVID-19. From 5'RACE with constant-segment primers came TCR alpha and TCR beta cDNA libraries that carried sample barcodes and UMIs. Each CDR3 protein gets one entry after TCRdb re-called the 5' RACE reads with MiXCR. The profile shows nearly 40,000 distinct CDR3 sequences, approximately 6.5% of them singletons. Trimming removed 4 bases from V and 4 bases from J; junction bases left unmatched: 5. CDR1 is SGHKS, CDR2 YYEKEE, per germline (reference sequence). This CDR3 has 16 amino acids. Whole-study findings and limits: Day 15 to 85 contractors were CD4/CD8 balanced; later expanders leaned CD4+.

The sample taken for sequencing was PBMCs or a T cell subset sorted from them (not recorded which). This chain uses TRBV5-5 with TRBJ2-5; 15 bases are a match to TRBD2. This TCR came from an adult who had mild COVID-19 (a few samples of this study predate the infection). Cell type and time point are not known. The CDR3 sequence is CASSITGLAGGETQYF. The DNA for the CDR3 is TGTGCCAGCAGCATAACGGGACTAGCGGGGGGAGAGACCCAGTACTTC. Supplemented by reference TRBV5-5 and TRBJ2-5, the full variable domain reads DAGVTQSPTHLIKTRGQQVTLRCSPISGHKSVSWYQQVLGQGPQFIFQYYEKEERGRGNFPDRFSARQFPNYSSELNVNALLLGDSALYLCASSITGLAGGETQYFGPGTRLLVL.